Listed below are T cell receptor beta chains from one sample, sequenced in a study of patients and donors after allogeneic stem cell transplantation. TCRdb ran MiXCR on the RT-PCR reads and lists one entry per CDR3 protein. The sample has approximately 200,000 distinct CDR3 sequences, 12% to 15% seen once. Sequenced input: blood, either unsorted or a sorted T cell fraction (not recorded which). Source of these receptors: a human donor who was either an allogeneic HSCT recipient or a stem cell or donor lymphocyte infusion donor (not recorded which). It is not recorded whose cells these are; they may come from a transplant donor. CDR3s include the opening cysteine and the closing phenylalanine or tryptophan. The order of the fields is J gene, D gene, V gene, clone size, CDR3 DNA, CDR3 protein. D genes are given only for firm matches. Clone size is not always given. Where it is, it says once, few, many or a class for expanded clones.

TRBJ1-6 | TRBD1 | TRBV12-3/TRBV12-4 | many | TGTGCCAGCAGTACCGGGACAGCTACTTCACCCCTCCACTTT | CASSTGTATSPLHF
TRBJ1-2 | TRBD1 | TRBV2 | few | TGTGCCAGCAGTGGGGACAGGTTTAACTATGGCTACACCTTC | CASSGDRFNYGYTF
TRBJ1-4 | TRBD1 | TRBV4-3 | few | TGCGCCAGCAGCCAAGGGACAGGGGGCCGGAATGAAAAACTGTTTTTT | CASSQGTGGRNEKLFF
TRBJ2-7 | TRBD1 | TRBV30 | few | TGTGCCTGGAAGGGGGCCCCTTACGAGCAGTACTTC | CAWKGAPYEQYF
TRBJ2-3 | TRBD1 | TRBV12-3/TRBV12-4 | few | TGTGCCAGCAGTTTAAGAGGGACAGGGGCGCTCACAGATACGCAGTATTTT | CASSLRGTGALTDTQYF
TRBJ1-2 | TRBD1 | TRBV5-4 | . | TGTGCCAGCAGCTTGGTGGGGACAGGGAAGTTGGGGGGCTACACCTTC | CASSLVGTGKLGGYTF
TRBJ1-1 | . | TRBV7-2 | few | TGTGCCAGCAGAGAGGGGCCCGGCAGGGCTTTCTTT | CASREGPGRAFF
TRBJ2-5 | TRBD2 | TRBV9 | . | TGTGCCAGCAGCGTAGCGACTAGCGGCAAAGAGACCCAGTACTTC | CASSVATSGKETQYF
TRBJ1-1 | TRBD1 | TRBV7-8 | many | TGTGCCAGCAGCCTACAGACAGGGTCTAACACTGAAGCTTTCTTT | CASSLQTGSNTEAFF
TRBJ1-1 | . | TRBV5-6 | many | TGTGCCAGCAGCTCGGGACCCCGTGAAGCTTTCTTT | CASSSGPREAFF
TRBJ2-1 | . | TRBV20-1 | . | TGCAGTGCTAGTATCTACAATGAGCAGTTCTTC | CSASIYNEQFF
TRBJ2-7 | . | TRBV7-2 | many | TGTGCCAGCCGGGGGGCCTCCTACGAGCAGTACTTC | CASRGASYEQYF
TRBJ1-2 | TRBD1 | TRBV11-1 | many | TGTGCCAGCAGCTCTGGGGCGGACAGGGGTCATGGCTACACCTTC | CASSSGADRGHGYTF
TRBJ2-7 | TRBD2 | TRBV7-2 | many | TGTGCCAGCAGCCCTAGGACTAGCGCCTTTGGGGCCTACGAGCAGTACTTC | CASSPRTSAFGAYEQYF
TRBJ2-7 | . | TRBV20-1 | once | TGCAGTGCCTTGCGCCCGGGAAGGAACGAGCAGTACTTC | CSALRPGRNEQYF
TRBJ2-7 | . | TRBV7-9 | many | TGTGCCAGCAGCGAGGGATCTAGCATCTCCTACGAGCAGTACTTC | CASSEGSSISYEQYF
TRBJ2-5 | TRBD1 | TRBV11-1 | . | TGTGCCAGCAGCCAACGGACAGGACTAGAGACCCAGTACTTC | CASSQRTGLETQYF
TRBJ2-7 | TRBD2 | TRBV20-1 | many | TGCAGTGCTAGAGTGAATCGGCGAGCGGGGGCCCCCTCCTACGAGCAGTACTTC | CSARVNRRAGAPSYEQYF
TRBJ2-7 | . | TRBV20-1 | few | TGCAGTGCTAGGGACGGCTACGAGCAGTACTTC | CSARDGYEQYF
TRBJ2-1 | . | TRBV20-1 | many | TGCAGTGCTAGAGCTGGGACTCCAAAATCCTACAATGAGCAGTTCTTC | CSARAGTPKSYNEQFF
TRBJ2-7 | . | TRBV14 | many | TGTGCCAGCAGCCAAGATTCAGCGCCCTACGAGCAGTACTTC | CASSQDSAPYEQYF
TRBJ2-2 | . | TRBV7-2 | many | TGTGCCAGCAGCTCTGTGGCGGGGAGTAACACCGGGGAGCTGTTTTTT | CASSSVAGSNTGELFF
TRBJ2-5 | . | TRBV23-1 | . | TGCGCCAGCAGTCAATCCCCGACTAGTGAGGAGACCCAGTACTTC | CASSQSPTSEETQYF
TRBJ2-5 | . | TRBV7-7 | . | TGTGCCAGCAGTCCGGTTCGGCGCGAGACCCAGTACTTC | CASSPVRRETQYF
TRBJ2-1 | TRBD1 | TRBV2 | many | TGTGCCAACAGACAGGGTTCCTACAATGAGCAGTTCTTC | CANRQGSYNEQFF
TRBJ2-3 | TRBD2 | TRBV20-1 | . | TGCAGTGCCCGGCGGGGGGGCACAGATACGCAGTATTTT | CSARRGGTDTQYF
TRBJ2-3 | . | TRBV12-3/TRBV12-4 | . | TGTGCCAGCAGTTACATAGGGAGGATCACAGATACGCAGTATTTT | CASSYIGRITDTQYF
TRBJ2-7 | . | TRBV11-3 | few | TGTGCCAGCAGCTACGTCTCCTACGAGCAGTACTTC | CASSYVSYEQYF
TRBJ2-7 | . | TRBV7-2 | . | TGTGCCAGCAGCTTAAGGGGCGTCGATCGGGACGAGCAGTACTTC | CASSLRGVDRDEQYF
TRBJ2-5 | TRBD2 | TRBV18 | many | TGTGCCAGCTCACCACCGGATGGGACTAGCGGGGAGCGGGAGACCCAGTACTTC | CASSPPDGTSGERETQYF
TRBJ1-5 | . | TRBV6-2/TRBV6-3 | many | TGTGCCAGCAGTTACGACAGCAGCAATCAGCCCCAGCATTTT | CASSYDSSNQPQHF
TRBJ2-1 | TRBD2 | TRBV29-1 | few | TGCAGCGGCGGGACTAGCGGGAGTCAGTTCTTC | CSGGTSGSQFF
TRBJ1-1 | . | TRBV6-2/TRBV6-3 | many | TGTGCCAGCAGCCCCGCAGGGACGTTCACTGAAGCTTTCTTT | CASSPAGTFTEAFF
TRBJ2-5 | TRBD2 | TRBV4-1 | many | TGCGCCAGCAGCCGTACTAGCGGGGGGAGCCAAGAGACCCAGTACTTC | CASSRTSGGSQETQYF
TRBJ1-6 | . | TRBV6-1 | . | TGTGCCAGCAGTAAACTTGGAAATAATTCACCCCTCCACTTT | CASSKLGNNSPLHF
TRBJ1-2 | . | TRBV5-1 | many | TGCGCCAGCAGCTTGGATTCAGGGAGGACCTATGGCTACACCTTC | CASSLDSGRTYGYTF
TRBJ2-5 | . | TRBV7-2 | few | TGTGCCAGCAGCCCCCAGGGGGGGGGCCGGGAGACCCAGTACTTC | CASSPQGGGRETQYF
TRBJ1-2 | . | TRBV7-2 | many | TGTGCCAGCAGCTTAGAAAGCTATGGCTACACCTTC | CASSLESYGYTF
TRBJ2-6 | . | TRBV14 | . | TGTGCCAGCAGCCAAGATCGCCGGGTTGGGAGTGGGGCCAACGTCCTGACTTTC | CASSQDRRVGSGANVLTF
TRBJ2-3 | . | TRBV5-6 | medium-sized | TGTGCCAGCAGCTTGGAGGGTTTGAGTAGGATGACGCAGTATTTT | CASSLEGLSRMTQYF
TRBJ1-4 | . | TRBV30 | few | TGTGCCTGGAGTCGGCAGGTTAATGAAAAACTGTTTTTT | CAWSRQVNEKLFF